The clone carrying this T cell receptor beta chain was seen a handful of times. Its antigen is not identified. The PCR contained 60 Vbeta and 13 Jbeta primers. Only in-frame clones appear in the TCRdb table, and some are missing; sequencing was by immunoSEQ multiplex PCR. The data contain 150,000 to 200,000 clones, about 80% of them seen just once; the ten biggest clones take up less than 15%. These data come from a study of cytomegalovirus exposure and HLA in healthy donors. The V gene lost 3 bases and the J gene lost 9 bases, with 12 bases spanning the gap. Germline CDR1 MNHEY, CDR2 SMNVEV (reference sequence). CDR3 length: 13 residues. Study results and limitations: Cytomegalovirus status, reportedly, was diagnosed with high specificity and sensitivity by the classifier. CMV serostatus was the only immune exposure information that was available.

Sequencing was carried out using PBMCs. The TCR comes from a woman in her 30s in good health and CMV-seropositive. The genes are TRBV27 and TRBJ2-1, with D perhaps matching TRBD2 (6 bases). The CDR3 DNA reads as TGTGCCAGCAGTTTTGGAGGGAGGAGTGAGCAGTTCTTC. The encoded protein is CASSFGGRSEQFF.